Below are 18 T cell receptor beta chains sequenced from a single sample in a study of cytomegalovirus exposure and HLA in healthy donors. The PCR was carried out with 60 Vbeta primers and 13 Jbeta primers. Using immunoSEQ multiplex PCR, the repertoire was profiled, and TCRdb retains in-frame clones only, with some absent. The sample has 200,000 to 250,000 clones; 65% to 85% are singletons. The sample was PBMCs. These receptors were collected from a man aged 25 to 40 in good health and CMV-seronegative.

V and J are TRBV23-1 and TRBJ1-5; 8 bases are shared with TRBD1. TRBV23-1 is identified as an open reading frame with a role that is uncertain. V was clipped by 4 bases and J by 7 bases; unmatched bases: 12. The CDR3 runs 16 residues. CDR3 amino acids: CASSPTGQGLGQPQHF. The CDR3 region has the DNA TGCGCCAGCAGTCCGACTGGACAGGGACTCGGGCAGCCCCAGCATTTT.

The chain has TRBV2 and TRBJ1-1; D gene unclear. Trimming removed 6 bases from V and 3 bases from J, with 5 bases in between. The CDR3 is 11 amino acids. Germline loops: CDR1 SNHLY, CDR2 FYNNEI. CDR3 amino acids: CASSVYTEAFF. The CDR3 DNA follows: TGTGCCAGCAGCGTTTACACTGAAGCTTTCTTT.

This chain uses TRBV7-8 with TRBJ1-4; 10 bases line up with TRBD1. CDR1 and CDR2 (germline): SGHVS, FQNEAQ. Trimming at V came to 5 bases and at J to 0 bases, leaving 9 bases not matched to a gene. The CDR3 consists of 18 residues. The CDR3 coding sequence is TGTGCCAGCAGCACGGGACAGGGGTTGATGGCAACTAATGAAAAACTGTTTTTT. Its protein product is CASSTGQGLMATNEKLFF.

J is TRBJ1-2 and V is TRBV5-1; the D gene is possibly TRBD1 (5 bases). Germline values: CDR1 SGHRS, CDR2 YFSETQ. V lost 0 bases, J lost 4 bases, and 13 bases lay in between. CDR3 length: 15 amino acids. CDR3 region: CASSLAGKQLYGYTF. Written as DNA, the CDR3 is TGCGCCAGCAGCTTGGCAGGGAAACAGCTCTATGGCTACACCTTC.

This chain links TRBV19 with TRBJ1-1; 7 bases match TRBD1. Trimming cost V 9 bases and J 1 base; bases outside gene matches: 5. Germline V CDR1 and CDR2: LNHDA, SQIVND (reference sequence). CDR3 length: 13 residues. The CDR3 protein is CASRGLENTEAFF. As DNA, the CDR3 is TGTGCCAGCAGGGGGTTGGAGAACACTGAAGCTTTCTTT.

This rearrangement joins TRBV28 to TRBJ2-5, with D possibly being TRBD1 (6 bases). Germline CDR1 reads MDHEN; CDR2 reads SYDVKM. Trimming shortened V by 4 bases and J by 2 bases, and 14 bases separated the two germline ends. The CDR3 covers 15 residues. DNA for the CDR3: TGTGCCAGCAGTTACTCCTTGGGGACACAAGAGACCCAGTACTTC. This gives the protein CASSYSLGTQETQYF. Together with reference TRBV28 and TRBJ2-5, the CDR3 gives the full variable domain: DVKVTQSSRYLVKRTGEKVFLECVQDMDHENMFWYRQDPGLGLRLIYFSYDVKMKEKGDIPEGYSVSREKKERFSLILESASTNQTSMYLCASSYSLGTQETQYFGPGTRLLVL.

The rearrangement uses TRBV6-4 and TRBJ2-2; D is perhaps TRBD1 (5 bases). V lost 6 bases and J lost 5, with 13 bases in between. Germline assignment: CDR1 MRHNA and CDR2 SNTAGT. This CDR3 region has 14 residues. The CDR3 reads CASSRAGQTGELFF. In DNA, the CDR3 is TGTGCCAGCAGCCGAGCAGGGCAAACCGGGGAGCTGTTTTTT.

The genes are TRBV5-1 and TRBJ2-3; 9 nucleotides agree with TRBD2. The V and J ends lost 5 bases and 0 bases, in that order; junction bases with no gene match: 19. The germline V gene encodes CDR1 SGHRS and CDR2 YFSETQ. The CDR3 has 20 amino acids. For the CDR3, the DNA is TGCGCCAGCAGTCCGACAGCCCTTATTAGCGGGGGAGCTAGCACAGATACGCAGTATTTT. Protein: CASSPTALISGGASTDTQYF.

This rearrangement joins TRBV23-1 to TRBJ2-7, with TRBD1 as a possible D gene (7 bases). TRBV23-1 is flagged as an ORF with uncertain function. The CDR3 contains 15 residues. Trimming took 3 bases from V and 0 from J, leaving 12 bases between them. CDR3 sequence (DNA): TGCGCCAGCAGTCAGGAGGGGGCGAGCTCCTACGAGCAGTACTTC. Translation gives CASSQEGASSYEQYF.

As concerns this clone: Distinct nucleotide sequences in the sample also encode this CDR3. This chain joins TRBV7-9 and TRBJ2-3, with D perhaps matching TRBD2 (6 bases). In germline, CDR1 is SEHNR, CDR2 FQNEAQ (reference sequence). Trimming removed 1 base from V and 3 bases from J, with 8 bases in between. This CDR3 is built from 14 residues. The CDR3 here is CASSLEGGTDTQYF. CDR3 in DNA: TGTGCCAGCAGCTTAGAAGGAGGGACAGATACGCAGTATTTT.

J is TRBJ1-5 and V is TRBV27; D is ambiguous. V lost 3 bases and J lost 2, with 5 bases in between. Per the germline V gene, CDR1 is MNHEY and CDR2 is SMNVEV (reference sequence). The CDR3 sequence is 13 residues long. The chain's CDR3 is CASSFRGNQPQHF. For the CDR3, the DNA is TGTGCCAGCAGTTTTAGAGGCAATCAGCCCCAGCATTTT.

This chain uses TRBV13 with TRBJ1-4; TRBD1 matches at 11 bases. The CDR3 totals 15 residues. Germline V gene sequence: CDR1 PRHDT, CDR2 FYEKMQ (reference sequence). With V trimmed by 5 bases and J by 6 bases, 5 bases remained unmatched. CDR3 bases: TGTGCCAGCAGCCCGTGGGGACAGGGGGATGAAAAACTGTTTTTT. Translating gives CASSPWGQGDEKLFF.

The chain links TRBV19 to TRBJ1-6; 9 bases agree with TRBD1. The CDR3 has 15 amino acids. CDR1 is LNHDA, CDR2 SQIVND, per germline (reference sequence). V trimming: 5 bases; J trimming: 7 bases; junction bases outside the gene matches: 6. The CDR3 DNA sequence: TGTGCCAGTAGTCGACAGGGGGTATCGAATTCACCCCTCCACTTT. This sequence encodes CASSRQGVSNSPLHF.

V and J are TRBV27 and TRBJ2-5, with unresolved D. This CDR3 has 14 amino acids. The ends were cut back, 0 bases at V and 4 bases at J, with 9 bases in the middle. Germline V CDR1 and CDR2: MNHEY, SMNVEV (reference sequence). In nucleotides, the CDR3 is TGTGCCAGCAGTTTATCTACCCTCGGAGAGACCCAGTACTTC. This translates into CASSLSTLGETQYF.

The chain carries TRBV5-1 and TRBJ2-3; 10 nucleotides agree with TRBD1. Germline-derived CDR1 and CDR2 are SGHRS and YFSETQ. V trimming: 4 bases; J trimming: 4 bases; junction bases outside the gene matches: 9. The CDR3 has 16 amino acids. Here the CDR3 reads CASSPRDRGQADTQYF. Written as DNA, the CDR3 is TGCGCCAGCAGCCCCCGGGACAGGGGCCAGGCAGATACGCAGTATTTT.

The CDR3 sequence: CASSPSTGGYGYTF. DNA of the CDR3: TGTGCCAGCTCACCCTCGACAGGGGGTTATGGCTACACCTTC. The V gene is TRBV18, the J gene TRBJ1-2; 9 bases map to TRBD1. CDR3 length equals 14 residues. With V trimmed by 3 bases and J by 5 bases, 4 bases remained unmatched. Germline CDR1 is KGHSH and CDR2 is LQKENI.

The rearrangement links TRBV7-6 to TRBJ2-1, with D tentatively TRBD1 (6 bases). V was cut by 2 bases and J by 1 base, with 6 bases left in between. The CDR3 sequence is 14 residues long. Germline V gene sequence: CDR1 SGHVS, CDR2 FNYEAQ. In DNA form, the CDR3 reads TGTGCCAGCAGCTTACAGGGGTCCTACAATGAGCAGTTCTTC. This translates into CASSLQGSYNEQFF. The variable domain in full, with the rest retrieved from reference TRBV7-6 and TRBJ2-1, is GAGVSQSPRYKVTKRGQDVALRCDPISGHVSLYWYRQALGQGPEFLTYFNYEAQQDKSGLPNDRFSAERPEGSISTLTIQRTEQRDSAMYRCASSLQGSYNEQFFGPGTRLTVL.

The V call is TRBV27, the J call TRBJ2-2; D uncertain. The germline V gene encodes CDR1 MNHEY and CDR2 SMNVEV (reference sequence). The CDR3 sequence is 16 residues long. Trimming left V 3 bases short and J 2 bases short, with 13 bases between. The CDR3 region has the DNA TGTGCCAGCAGTTTTCGTTGGCAATTAAACACCGGGGAGCTGTTTTTT. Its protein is CASSFRWQLNTGELFF.